The T cell receptor (beta chain) described here comes from a study of blood T cell repertoires in COVID-19. Study information: In each case, the material was cDNA or gDNA derived from T cells, B-cell-depleted T cells, or PBMCs.

The CDR3 totals 21 residues. Germline CDR1 MNHNS, CDR2 SASEGT. The V gene end was trimmed by 2 bases and the J gene end by 0 bases; junction bases not matched to a gene: 18. Generated by immunoSEQ multiplex PCR, the TCRdb table keeps only in-frame clones and is missing some. The sample records about 98,000 clones, roughly 80% being singletons. This TCR was sampled from an elderly woman with acute or convalescent COVID-19. The sequenced material came from peripheral blood. V gene TRBV6-1 combines with J gene TRBJ1-5, with TRBD1 matching over 8 bases. The CDR3 here is CASSESVIGQGARTSNQPQHF. CDR3 nucleotides: TGTGCCAGCAGTGAATCGGTCATAGGGCAGGGGGCGAGGACTAGCAATCAGCCCCAGCATTTT.